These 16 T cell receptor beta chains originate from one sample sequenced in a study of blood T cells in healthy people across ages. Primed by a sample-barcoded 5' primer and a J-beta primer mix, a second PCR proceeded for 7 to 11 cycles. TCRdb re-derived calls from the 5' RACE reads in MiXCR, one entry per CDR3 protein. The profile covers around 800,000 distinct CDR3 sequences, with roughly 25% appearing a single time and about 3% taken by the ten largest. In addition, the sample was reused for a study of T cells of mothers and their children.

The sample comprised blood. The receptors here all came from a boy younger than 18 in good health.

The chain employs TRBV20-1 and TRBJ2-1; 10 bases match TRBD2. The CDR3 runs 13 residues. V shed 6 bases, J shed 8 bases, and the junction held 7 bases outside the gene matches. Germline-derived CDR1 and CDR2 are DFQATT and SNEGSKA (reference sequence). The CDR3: CSAGGTSAYEQFF. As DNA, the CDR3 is TGCAGTGCCGGGGGGACTAGCGCCTATGAGCAGTTCTTC.

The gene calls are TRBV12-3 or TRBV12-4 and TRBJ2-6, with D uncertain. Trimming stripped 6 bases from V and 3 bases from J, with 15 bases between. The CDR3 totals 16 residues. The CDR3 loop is CASRLGRILGANVLTF. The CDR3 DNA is TGTGCCAGCAGACTTGGACGGATCCTTGGGGCCAACGTCCTGACTTTC.

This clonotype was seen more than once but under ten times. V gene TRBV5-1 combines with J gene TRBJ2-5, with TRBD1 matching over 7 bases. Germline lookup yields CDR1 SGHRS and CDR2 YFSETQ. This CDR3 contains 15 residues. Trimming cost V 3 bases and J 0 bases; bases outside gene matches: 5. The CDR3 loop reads CASSYSQGYQETQYF. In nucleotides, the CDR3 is TGCGCCAGCAGCTATTCACAGGGGTACCAAGAGACCCAGTACTTC. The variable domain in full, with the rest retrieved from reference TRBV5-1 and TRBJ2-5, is KAGVTQTPRYLIKTRGQQVTLSCSPISGHRSVSWYQQTPGQGLQFLFEYFSETQRNKGNFPGRFSGRQFSNSRSEMNVSTLELGDSALYLCASSYSQGYQETQYFGPGTRLLVL.

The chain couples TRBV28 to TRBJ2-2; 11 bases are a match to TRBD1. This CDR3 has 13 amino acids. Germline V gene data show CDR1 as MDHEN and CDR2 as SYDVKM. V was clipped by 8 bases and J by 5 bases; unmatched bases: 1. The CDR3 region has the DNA TGTGCCAGCGGGGACAGGGGGACCGGGGAGCTGTTTTTT. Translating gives CASGDRGTGELFF. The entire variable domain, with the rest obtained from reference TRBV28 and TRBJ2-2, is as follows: DVKVTQSSRYLVKRTGEKVFLECVQDMDHENMFWYRQDPGLGLRLIYFSYDVKMKEKGDIPEGYSVSREKKERFSLILESASTNQTSMYLCASGDRGTGELFFGEGSRLTVL.

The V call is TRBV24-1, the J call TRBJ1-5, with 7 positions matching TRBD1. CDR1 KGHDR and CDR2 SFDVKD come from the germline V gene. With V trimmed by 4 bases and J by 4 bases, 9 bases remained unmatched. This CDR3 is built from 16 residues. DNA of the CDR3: TGTGCCACCAGTGACCCAACCCCGACAGGGAATCAGCCCCAGCATTTT. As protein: CATSDPTPTGNQPQHF.

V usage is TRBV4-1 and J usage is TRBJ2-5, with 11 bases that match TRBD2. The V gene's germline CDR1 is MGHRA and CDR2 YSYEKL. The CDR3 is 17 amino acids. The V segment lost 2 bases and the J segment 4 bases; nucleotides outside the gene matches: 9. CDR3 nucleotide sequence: TGCGCCAGCAGCCAATCCTTAGCGGGGGGGTCTTCAGAGACCCAGTACTTC. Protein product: CASSQSLAGGSSETQYF.

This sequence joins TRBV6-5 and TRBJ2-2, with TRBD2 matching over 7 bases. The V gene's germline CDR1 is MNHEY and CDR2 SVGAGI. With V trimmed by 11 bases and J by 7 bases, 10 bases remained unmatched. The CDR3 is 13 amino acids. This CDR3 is CASRRGVHGELFF. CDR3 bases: TGTGCCTCTCGCCGGGGGGTACACGGGGAGCTGTTTTTT.

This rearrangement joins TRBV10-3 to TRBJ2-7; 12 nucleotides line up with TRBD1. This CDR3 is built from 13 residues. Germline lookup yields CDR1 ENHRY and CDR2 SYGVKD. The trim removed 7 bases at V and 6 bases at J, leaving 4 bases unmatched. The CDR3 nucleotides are TGTGCCATCACGGGACAGGGGGCTGGCGAGCAGTACTTC. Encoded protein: CAITGQGAGEQYF.

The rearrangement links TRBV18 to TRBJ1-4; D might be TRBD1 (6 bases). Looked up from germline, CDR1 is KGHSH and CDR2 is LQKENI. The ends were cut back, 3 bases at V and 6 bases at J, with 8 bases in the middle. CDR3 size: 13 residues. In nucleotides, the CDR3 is TGTGCCAGCTCACCCCCAGGGGATGAAAAACTGTTTTTT. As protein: CASSPPGDEKLFF.

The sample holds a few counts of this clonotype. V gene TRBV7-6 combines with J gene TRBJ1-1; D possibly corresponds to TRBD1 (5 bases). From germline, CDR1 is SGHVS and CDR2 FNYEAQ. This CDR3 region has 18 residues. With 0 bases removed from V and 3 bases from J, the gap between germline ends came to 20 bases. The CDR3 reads CASSLAGTLQRGDTEAFF. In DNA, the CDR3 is TGTGCCAGCAGCTTAGCCGGAACCCTACAGAGAGGGGACACTGAAGCTTTCTTT.

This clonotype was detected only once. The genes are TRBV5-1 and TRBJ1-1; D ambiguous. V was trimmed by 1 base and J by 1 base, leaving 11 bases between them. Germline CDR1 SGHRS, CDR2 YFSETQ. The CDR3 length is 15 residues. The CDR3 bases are TGCGCCAGCAGCTTGTTGGGATTGCAGAACACTGAAGCTTTCTTT. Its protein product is CASSLLGLQNTEAFF.

In DNA form, the CDR3 reads TGTGCCAGCAGCCAAGTATTGGGAAAACTGTTTTTT. Translated, it gives CASSQVLGKLFF. The chain links TRBV14 to TRBJ1-4; D gene unclear. V was clipped by 1 base and J by 10 bases, with 7 bases between them. The CDR3 contains 12 residues. In germline, CDR1 is SGHDN, CDR2 FVKESK.

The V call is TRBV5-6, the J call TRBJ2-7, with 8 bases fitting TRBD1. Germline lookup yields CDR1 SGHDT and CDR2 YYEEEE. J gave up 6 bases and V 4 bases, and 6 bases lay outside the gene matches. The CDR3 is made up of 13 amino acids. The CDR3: CASSLRTGSEQYF. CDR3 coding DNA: TGTGCCAGCAGCCTCCGGACAGGGTCCGAGCAGTACTTC.

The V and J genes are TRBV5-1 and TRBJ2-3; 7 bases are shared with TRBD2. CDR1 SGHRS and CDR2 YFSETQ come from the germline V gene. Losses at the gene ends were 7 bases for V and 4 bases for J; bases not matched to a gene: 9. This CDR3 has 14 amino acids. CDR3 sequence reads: CASGLAEPPDTQYF. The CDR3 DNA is TGCGCCAGCGGGCTAGCGGAACCCCCAGATACGCAGTATTTT.

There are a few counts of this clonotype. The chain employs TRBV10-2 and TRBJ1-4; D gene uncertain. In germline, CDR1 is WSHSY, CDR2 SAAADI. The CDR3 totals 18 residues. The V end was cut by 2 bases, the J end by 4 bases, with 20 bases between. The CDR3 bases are TGCGCCAGCAGTGAGCCGGACGTCCCGCTAACGTTTAATGAAAAACTGTTTTTT. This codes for CASSEPDVPLTFNEKLFF.

The CDR3 sequence is CASGSAPGHFYEQYF. CDR3 nucleotides: TGTGCTAGTGGTTCAGCCCCGGGACACTTCTACGAGCAGTACTTC. The chain combines TRBV12-5 with TRBJ2-7, with D perhaps TRBD1 (6 bases). The CDR3 is made up of 15 amino acids. Germline V gene lookup returns CDR1 LGHNT and CDR2 FRNRAP. Deletions cut 4 bases from V and 3 bases from J, with 16 bases between.